A selection of T cell receptor beta chains follows, all from one sample in a study of cytomegalovirus exposure and HLA in healthy donors. The repertoire was sequenced with immunoSEQ multiplex PCR; TCRdb's copy has only in-frame clones and lacks some. The sample holds approximately 180,000 clones, approximately 80% seen once. Material for sequencing was PBMCs. All receptors come from a man between 18 and 35 years old in good health and CMV-seronegative. Both conserved end residues are part of each CDR3. D genes are given only for firm matches. The listing skips clone size in some rows; elsewhere it reads once, few, many or a size class.

-,TRBV7-8,TRBJ2-2,-,TGTGCCAGCAGCTCTAACACCGGGGAGCTGTTTTTT,CASSSNTGELFF
-,TRBV30,TRBJ2-5,-,TGTGCCTCCATTGGGCGGCAGGGCCGGCAAGAGACCCAGTACTTC,CASIGRQGRQETQYF
-,TRBV11-3,TRBJ1-5,-,TGTGCCAGCATCGGGAATCAGCCCCAGCATTTT,CASIGNQPQHF
-,TRBV5-4,TRBJ2-7,TRBD1,TGTGCCAGCAGCTTGGCCGGGACAGGGGTCCACGAGCAGTACTTC,CASSLAGTGVHEQYF
-,TRBV28,TRBJ2-6,TRBD1,TGTGCCAGCAGTCACGACAGGGTGGGGGCCAACGTCCTGACTTTC,CASSHDRVGANVLTF
few,TRBV28,TRBJ2-1,-,TGTGCCAGCAGTTTTATGTACAATGAGCAGTTCTTC,CASSFMYNEQFF
-,TRBV18,TRBJ2-7,TRBD1,TGTGCCAGCTCACGCCAACAGGGGGCTATCCCTCTCTACGAGCAGTACTTC,CASSRQQGAIPLYEQYF
-,TRBV5-8,TRBJ2-1,TRBD2,TGTGCCAGCAGCTTGACTAGCGGAGCGATGTTTGGCTATGAGCAGTTCTTC,CASSLTSGAMFGYEQFF
-,TRBV19,TRBJ1-1,-,TGTGCCAGTAGTATGACAGGCTCCATCACTGAAGCTTTCTTT,CASSMTGSITEAFF
-,TRBV6-5,TRBJ1-1,TRBD1,TGTGCCAGCACCGGCCCCAGGGGGAAATCTTCTGGAGCTTTCTTT,CASTGPRGKSSGAFF
-,TRBV27,TRBJ1-2,TRBD1,TGTGCCAGCAGTCTCAGGGGGCTCTACGGCTACACCTTC,CASSLRGLYGYTF
-,TRBV28,TRBJ2-7,-,TGTGCCAGCAGCCGTTTCGGGACTCCATCCTACGAGCAGTACTTC,CASSRFGTPSYEQYF